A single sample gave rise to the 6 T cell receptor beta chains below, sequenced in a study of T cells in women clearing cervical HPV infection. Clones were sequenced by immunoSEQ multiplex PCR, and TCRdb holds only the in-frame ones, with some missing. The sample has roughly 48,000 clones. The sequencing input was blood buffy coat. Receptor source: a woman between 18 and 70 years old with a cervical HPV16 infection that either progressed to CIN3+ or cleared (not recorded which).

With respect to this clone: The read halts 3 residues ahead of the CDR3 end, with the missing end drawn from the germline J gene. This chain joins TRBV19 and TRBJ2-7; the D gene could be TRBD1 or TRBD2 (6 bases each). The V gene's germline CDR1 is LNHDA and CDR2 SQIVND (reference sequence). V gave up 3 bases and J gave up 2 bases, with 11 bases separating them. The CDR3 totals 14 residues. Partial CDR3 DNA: TGTGCCAGTAGTATTGGAGGGGGAGCCTACGAG. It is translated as CASSIGGGAYE. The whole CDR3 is CASSIGGGAYEQYF.

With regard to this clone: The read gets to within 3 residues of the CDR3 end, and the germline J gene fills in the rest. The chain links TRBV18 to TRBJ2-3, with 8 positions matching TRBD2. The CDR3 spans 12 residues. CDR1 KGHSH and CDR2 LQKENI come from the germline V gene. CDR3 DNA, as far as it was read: TGTGCCAGCTCACTCGGGGGGGCTTCG. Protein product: CASSLGGAS. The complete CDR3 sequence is CASSLGGASQYF.

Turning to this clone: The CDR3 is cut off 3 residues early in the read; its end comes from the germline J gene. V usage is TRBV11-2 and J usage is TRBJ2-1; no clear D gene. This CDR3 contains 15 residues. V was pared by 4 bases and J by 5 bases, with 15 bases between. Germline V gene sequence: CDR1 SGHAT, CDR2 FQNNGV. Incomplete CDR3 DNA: TGTGCCAGCAGCTCCAGTCGAAAGTGGCACAATGAG. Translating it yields CASSSSRKWHNE. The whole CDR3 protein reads CASSSSRKWHNEQFF.

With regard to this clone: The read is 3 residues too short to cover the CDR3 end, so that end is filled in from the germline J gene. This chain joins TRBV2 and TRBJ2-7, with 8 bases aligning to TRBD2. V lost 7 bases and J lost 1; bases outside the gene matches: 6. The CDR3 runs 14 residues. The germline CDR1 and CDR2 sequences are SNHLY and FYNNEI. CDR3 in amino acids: CASTGLGASYEQYF. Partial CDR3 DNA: TGTGCCAGCACGGGACTAGGGGCGTCCTACGAG.

The CDR3 region is CSARDPASGAYEQYF. The covered CDR3 bases are TGCAGTGCTAGAGATCCGGCTAGCGGGGCCTACGAG. The chain carries TRBV20-1 and TRBJ2-7; 9 nucleotides line up with TRBD2. The read ends 3 residues shy of where the CDR3 ends; the end is completed using the germline J gene. The trim removed 0 bases at V and 2 bases at J, leaving 5 bases unmatched. The CDR3 consists of 15 residues. Germline V gene sequence: CDR1 DFQATT, CDR2 SNEGSKA (reference sequence).

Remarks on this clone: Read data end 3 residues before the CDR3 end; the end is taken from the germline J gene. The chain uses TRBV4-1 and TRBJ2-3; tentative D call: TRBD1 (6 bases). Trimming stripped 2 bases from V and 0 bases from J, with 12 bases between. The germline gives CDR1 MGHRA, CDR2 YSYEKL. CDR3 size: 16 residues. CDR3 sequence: CASSQLDRISTDTQYF. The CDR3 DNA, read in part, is TGCGCCAGCAGCCAATTAGACAGGATTAGCACAGATACG.